These 16 T cell receptor beta chains originate from one sample sequenced in a study of tumor-infiltrating lymphocytes in primary liver carcinoma. The source material, 20-30 mg of unsorted bulk tissue, was used to co-extract RNA and DNA. TCR beta cDNA was prepared out of around 460 ng total RNA by means of a constant-region primer. Each TCR beta library was derived from three nested multiplex PCR rounds that employed slightly modified ARM-PCR. The first two PCR rounds used TRBV1-TRBV30 primers with a Cbeta primer, nine to ten cycles each. One entry per CDR3 protein, called by TCRdb with MiXCR from the multiplex PCR reads. The sample contains about 48,000 distinct CDR3 sequences, about 80% of which appear only once. The sample comprised liver tumor tissue from sampling region 3. As for subset: tumor region T3, left-lateral pole. The source is a man aged 35-49 years with primary liver carcinoma and hepatitis B virus infection.

In regard to this clonotype: The junction does not match germline at one end; this may be a read error. The V and J genes are TRBV7-9 and TRBJ2-3; no firm D call. Per germline, CDR1 SEHNR and CDR2 FQNEAQ (reference sequence). The CDR3 is made up of 16 amino acids. The CDR3, as DNA: TGTGCCAGTACTAACTTGGCCAGAGACGGCACAGATACGCAGTGTTTT. It translates to CASTNLARDGTDTQCF.

The rearrangement links TRBV7-8 to TRBJ2-5, with D uncertain. The CDR3 covers 16 residues. The V end was cut by 6 bases, the J end by 10 bases, with 27 bases between. Germline lookup yields CDR1 SGHVS and CDR2 FQNEAQ. The CDR3 loop reads CASSFSLGLPKKGQYF. Written as DNA, the CDR3 is TGTGCCAGCAGTTTCTCGCTGGGGTTACCCAAGAAGGGCCAGTACTTC.

A note on this clonotype: Compared with germline, one end of the junction differs, possibly owing to a read error. The chain recombines TRBV5-4 with TRBJ2-7, with D possibly matching TRBD1 (5 bases). CDR3 length: 14 amino acids. Germline CDR1 SGHNT, CDR2 YYREEE (reference sequence). The CDR3: CASNLSGATYEQYF. The CDR3 DNA reads as TGTGCCAGCAACTTGAGTGGGGCCACTTACGAGCAGTACTTC.

About this clonotype: An end of the junction differs from the germline gene, which may be a read error. The chain employs TRBV28 and TRBJ2-7, with a possible D match to TRBD2 (5 bases). Germline V gives CDR1 MDHEN, CDR2 SYDVKM. This CDR3 spans 12 amino acids. The CDR3 reads CDSSPRGYEQYF. The CDR3 region has the DNA TGTGACAGCAGCCCGCGAGGGTATGAGCAGTACTTC.

As to this clonotype: A read error may produce the germline difference seen at one junction end. CDR3: CASSLGLGHSSGATVLTF. The CDR3 DNA reads TGTGCCAGCAGCTTAGGGCTAGGACACAGCTCTGGGGCCACCGTCCTGACTTTC. The gene calls are TRBV11-2 and TRBJ2-6; a possible D gene is TRBD1 (5 bases). Germline loops: CDR1 SGHAT, CDR2 FQNNGV. The length of the CDR3 is 18 residues. Supplemented by reference TRBV11-2 and TRBJ2-6, the full variable domain reads EAGVAQSPRYKIIEKRQSVAFWCNPISGHATLYWYQQILGQGPKLLIQFQNNGVVDDSQLPKDRFSAERLKGVDSTLKIQPAKLEDSAVYLCASSLGLGHSSGATVLTFGAGSRLTVL.

V and J are TRBV14 and TRBJ2-1, with D hard to call. The CDR3 totals 16 residues. V lost 0 bases to trimming and J lost 7 bases, with 16 bases between them. Germline loops: CDR1 SGHDN, CDR2 FVKESK. This chain's CDR3 is CASSQEPLIPMNEQFF. The CDR3 bases are TGTGCCAGCAGCCAAGAGCCACTGATCCCTATGAATGAGCAGTTCTTC.

The sample holds one count of this clonotype. J is TRBJ2-3 and V is TRBV6-1; TRBD1 might be the D (5 bases). Germline loops: CDR1 MNHNS, CDR2 SASEGT. Trimming took 4 bases from V and 6 from J, leaving 20 bases between them. The CDR3 totals 16 residues. The CDR3 region has the DNA TGTGCCAGCAGTGTGCGACAGAAACCTGCTGAGGATACGCAGTATTTT. Translation: CASSVRQKPAEDTQYF.

Notes on this clonotype: Germline is not matched at one junction end, which may reflect a read error. The CDR3 DNA reads as TGTAGCGTCGCACATTTCAACTATGGCTACACCTTC. Its protein product is CSVAHFNYGYTF. V gene TRBV29-1 combines with J gene TRBJ1-2; D not certain. The CDR3 is 12 residues long. Germline CDR1 SQVTM, CDR2 ANQGSEA.

On this clonotype: An end of the junction differs from the germline gene, which may be a read error. The chain carries TRBV6-1 and TRBJ2-1; TRBD2 aligns across 7 bases. The CDR3 consists of 15 residues. Germline CDR1 and CDR2: MNHNS and SASEGT. The CDR3 here is CTSSELASSYNEQFF. In DNA form, the CDR3 reads TGTACCAGCAGTGAACTAGCGAGCTCCTACAATGAGCAGTTCTTC.

J is TRBJ2-2 and V is TRBV7-8; D gene unclear. The germline gives CDR1 SGHVS, CDR2 FQNEAQ. CDR3 length: 16 residues. V was shortened by 5 bases and J by 2 bases, with 15 bases between the two germline ends. The CDR3, as DNA: TGTGCCAGCAGCCGAGGACCCGCCCGAAACACCGGGGAGCTGTTTTTT. Translating gives CASSRGPARNTGELFF.

A word on this clonotype: At one of its ends the junction is not consistent with the germline gene, which may arise from a read error. J is TRBJ2-1 and V is TRBV11-1; D perhaps matches TRBD2 (6 bases). CDR1 is SGHAT and CDR2 is FQDESV in the germline V gene (reference sequence). The CDR3 has 13 residues. CDR3 residues: CTSSLGRANEQLF. The CDR3 DNA is TGTACTAGCAGCTTAGGCCGGGCAAATGAGCAGCTCTTC.

The chain uses TRBV29-1 and TRBJ1-5; perhaps TRBD1 as D (5 bases). The V end lost 6 bases, the J end lost 6 bases, and 15 bases lay between the germline ends. Germline V CDR1 and CDR2: SQVTM, ANQGSEA. The CDR3 has 13 residues. The CDR3 loop is CSVVTVGGQPQHF. The CDR3 DNA reads TGCAGCGTCGTGACAGTGGGCGGTCAGCCCCAGCATTTT. Drawing the rest from reference TRBV29-1 and TRBJ1-5, the complete variable domain is SAVISQKPSRDICQRGTSLTIQCQVDSQVTMMFWYRQQPGQSLTLIATANQGSEATYESGFVIDKFPISRPNLTFSTLTVSNMSPEDSSIYLCSVVTVGGQPQHFGDGTRLSIL.

With regard to this clonotype: The CDR3 carries no conserved terminal phenylalanine or tryptophan, so it likely arises from a read error. The rearrangement links TRBV29-1 to TRBJ2-2; D call uncertain. The V end was cut by 6 bases, the J end by 4 bases, with 12 bases between. Germline values: CDR1 SQVTM, CDR2 ANQGSEA. This CDR3 has 13 amino acids. In nucleotides, the CDR3 is TGCAGCGTCGAATTGCCTCCCACCGGGGAGCTGTTTTCT. This sequence encodes CSVELPPTGELFS.

There are many counts of this clonotype. The chain couples TRBV6-6 to TRBJ2-1; 8 bases match TRBD2. V shed 0 bases, J shed 2 bases, and the junction held 9 bases outside the gene matches. The CDR3 runs 18 residues. Germline values: CDR1 MNHNY, CDR2 SVGAGI (reference sequence). The CDR3 sequence: CASSYSAIAGRAYNEQFF. The CDR3 DNA is TGTGCCAGCAGTTACTCCGCTATAGCGGGAAGGGCCTACAATGAGCAGTTCTTC.

The CDR3 protein is CATSFGTSSGNTIYF. The CDR3 coding sequence is TGTGCCACGAGTTTCGGGACCAGCTCTGGAAACACCATATATTTT. The rearrangement links TRBV6-5 to TRBJ1-3; TRBD1 is a possible D gene (5 bases). Germline CDR1 reads MNHEY; CDR2 reads SVGAGI. The CDR3 has 15 residues. V shed 10 bases and J shed 0 bases, with 16 bases lying between them.

For this clonotype: A clone one base away is much larger, so this may be a read error. V gene TRBV28 combines with J gene TRBJ1-1; no firm D call. CDR3 length: 15 amino acids. Germline CDR1 is MDHEN and CDR2 is SYDVKM. DNA for the CDR3: TGTGCCAGCAGCTCTCAACCGGGATTGAACATTGAAGCTTTCTTT. This codes for CASSSQPGLNIEAFF.